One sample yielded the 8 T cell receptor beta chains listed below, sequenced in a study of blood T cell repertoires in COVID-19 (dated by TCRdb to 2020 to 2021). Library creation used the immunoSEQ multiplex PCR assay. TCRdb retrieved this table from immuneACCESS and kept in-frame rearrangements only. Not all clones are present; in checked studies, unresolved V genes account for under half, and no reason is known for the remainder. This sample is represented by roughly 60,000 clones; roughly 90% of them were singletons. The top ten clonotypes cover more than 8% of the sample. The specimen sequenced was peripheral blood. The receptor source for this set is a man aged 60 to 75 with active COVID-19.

The CDR3 sequence: CASSTAARDTQYF. CDR3 sequence (DNA): TGTGCCAGTAGTACAGCGGCTCGGGATACGCAGTATTTT. The chain combines TRBV19 with TRBJ2-3; D possibly corresponds to TRBD2 (5 bases). V lost 4 bases and J 6 bases, leaving 11 bases between the germline ends. This CDR3 is built from 13 residues. Germline lookup yields CDR1 LNHDA and CDR2 SQIVND (reference sequence).

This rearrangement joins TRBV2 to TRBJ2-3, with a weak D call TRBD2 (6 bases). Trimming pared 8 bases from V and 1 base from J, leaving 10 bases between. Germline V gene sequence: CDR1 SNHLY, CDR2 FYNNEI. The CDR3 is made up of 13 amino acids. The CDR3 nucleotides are TGTGCCAGCTATCCGGGAGGCACAGATACGCAGTATTTT. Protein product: CASYPGGTDTQYF.

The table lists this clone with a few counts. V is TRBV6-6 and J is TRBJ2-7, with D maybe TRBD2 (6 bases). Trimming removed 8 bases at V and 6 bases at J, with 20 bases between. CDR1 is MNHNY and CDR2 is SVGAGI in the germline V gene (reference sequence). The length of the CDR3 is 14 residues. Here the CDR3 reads CASSWDLWGLEQYF. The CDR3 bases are TGTGCCAGCTCCTGGGACCTATGGGGACTCGAGCAGTACTTC.

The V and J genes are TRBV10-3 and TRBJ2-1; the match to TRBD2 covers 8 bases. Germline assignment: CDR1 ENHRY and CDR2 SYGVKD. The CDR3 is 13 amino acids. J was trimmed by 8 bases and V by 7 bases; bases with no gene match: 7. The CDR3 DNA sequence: TGTGCCATCAAAAGCGGGAGAATCGATGAGCAGTTCTTC. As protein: CAIKSGRIDEQFF.

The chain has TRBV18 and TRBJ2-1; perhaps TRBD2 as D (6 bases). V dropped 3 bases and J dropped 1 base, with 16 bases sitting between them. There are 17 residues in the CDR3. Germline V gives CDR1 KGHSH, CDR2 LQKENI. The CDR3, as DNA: TGTGCCAGCTCACCCGGCCTAGCGAGTTATTCCTACAATGAGCAGTTCTTC. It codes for CASSPGLASYSYNEQFF.

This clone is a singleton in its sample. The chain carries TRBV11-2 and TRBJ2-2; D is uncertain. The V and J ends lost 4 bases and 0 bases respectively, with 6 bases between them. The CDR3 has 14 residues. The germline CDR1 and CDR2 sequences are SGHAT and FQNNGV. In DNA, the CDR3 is TGTGCCAGCAGCTACGGTACGAACACCGGGGAGCTGTTTTTT. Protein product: CASSYGTNTGELFF.

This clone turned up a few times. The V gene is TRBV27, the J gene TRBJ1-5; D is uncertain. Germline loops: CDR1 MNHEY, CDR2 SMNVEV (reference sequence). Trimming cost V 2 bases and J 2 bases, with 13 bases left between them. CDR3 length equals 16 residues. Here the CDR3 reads CASSLGGSLGNQPQHF. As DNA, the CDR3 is TGTGCCAGCAGTTTAGGAGGGAGTTTGGGCAATCAGCCCCAGCATTTT.

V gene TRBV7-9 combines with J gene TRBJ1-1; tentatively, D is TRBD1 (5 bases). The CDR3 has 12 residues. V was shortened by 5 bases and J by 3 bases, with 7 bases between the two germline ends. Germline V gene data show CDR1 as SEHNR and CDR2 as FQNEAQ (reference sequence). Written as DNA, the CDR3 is TGTGCCAGCAGCGAGACAGACACTGAAGCTTTCTTT. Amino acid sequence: CASSETDTEAFF.